Shown below are 6 T cell receptor beta chains from a single sample sequenced in a study of glioma-infiltrating T cells. Amplification of TCR alpha and beta CDR3 regions from RNA used iRepertoire nested multiplex PCR. TCRdb ran MiXCR on the multiplex PCR reads and lists one entry per CDR3 protein. The data show approximately 190,000 distinct CDR3 sequences, more than 30% seen once. Input material: glioma tissue, nonneoplastic brain tissue, or PBMCs (not recorded which). Source of these receptors: a human donor with low-grade glioma or glioblastoma, undergoing nonglioma brain surgery, or in good health (not recorded which).

About this clonotype: Given a much more abundant clone one base away, this may be a read error. The chain uses TRBV19 and TRBJ2-7; possibly TRBD1 for D (5 bases). In germline, CDR1 is LNHDA, CDR2 SQIVND (reference sequence). This CDR3 comprises 15 residues. The V end was cut by 2 bases, the J end by 7 bases, with 18 bases between. Written as DNA, the CDR3 is TGTGCCAGTAGTATAATCGCAGGGTTATCGGAAGAGCAGTACTTC. Translated: CASSIIAGLSEEQYF.

The chain links TRBV29-1 to TRBJ1-2, with 7 bases matching TRBD1. The CDR3 is 15 amino acids. V trimming: 3 bases; J trimming: 8 bases; junction bases outside the gene matches: 15. Germline CDR1 reads SQVTM; CDR2 reads ANQGSEA. The CDR3 region is CSVERPGGKREGYTF. Here the CDR3 DNA reads TGCAGCGTTGAGCGGCCAGGGGGAAAAAGGGAAGGCTACACCTTC.

This clonotype was observed at least ten times. The V call is TRBV27, the J call TRBJ1-5, with D possibly being TRBD1 (5 bases). Germline CDR1 and CDR2: MNHEY and SMNVEV (reference sequence). V gave up 0 bases and J gave up 3 bases, with 9 bases separating them. This CDR3 spans 15 amino acids. CDR3 coding DNA: TGTGCCAGCAGTTTATCGGCAGGGAACAATCAGCCCCAGCATTTT. It translates to CASSLSAGNNQPQHF.

The V and J genes are TRBV27 and TRBJ2-7; tentatively, D is TRBD1 (5 bases). Looked up from germline, CDR1 is MNHEY and CDR2 is SMNVEV (reference sequence). This CDR3 spans 13 amino acids. V dropped 4 bases and J dropped 2 bases, with 9 bases sitting between them. The CDR3 spells CASSYYRTYEQYF. In DNA form, the CDR3 reads TGTGCCAGCAGTTACTACAGGACCTACGAGCAGTACTTC.

This clonotype was found once. This clone may be a read error of a much larger clone one base away. The rearrangement links TRBV27 to TRBJ1-1; D uncertain. The length of the CDR3 is 13 residues. Germline V gives CDR1 MNHEY, CDR2 SMNVEV (reference sequence). V was cut by 6 bases and J by 5 bases, with 13 bases left in between. The CDR3 region is CASRFWEKTEAFF. DNA of the CDR3: TGTGCCAGCAGGTTTTGGGAGAAAACTGAAGCTTTCTTT.

This clonotype appeared a few times. The chain uses TRBV29-1 and TRBJ1-1; 7 bases match TRBD1. V lost 6 bases to trimming and J lost 1 base; unmatched junction nucleotides: 14. Germline CDR1 is SQVTM and CDR2 is ANQGSEA. The CDR3 contains 16 residues. DNA of the CDR3: TGCAGCGTCGACCCCCCCGACAGGGACCAGAACACTGAAGCTTTCTTT. Translated: CSVDPPDRDQNTEAFF.